This note documents a single TCR beta chain sequence. Its target is not known. This entry belongs to a study of blood T cells in healthy people across ages. Findings of the study overall: Older individuals had lower TCR beta diversity per million T cells (the decline was roughly linear).

Those donating, healthy Caucasian individuals from Russia, were aged roughly 6 to 100. The germline V gene has CDR1 DFQATT and CDR2 SNEGSKA (reference sequence). CDR3 length equals 10 residues. V shed 5 bases and J shed 6 bases, with 8 bases lying between them. Together with a sample-barcoded 5' primer, a J-beta primer mix was included in a second PCR lasting roughly 6 to 12 cycles. TCRdb itself ran the 5' RACE reads through MiXCR, one entry per CDR3 protein. The sample comprises roughly 500,000 distinct CDR3 sequences, nearly 25% of which are singletons, and just over 8.5% rests with the top ten. These same records also appear under a second study, on T cells of mothers and their children.

This TCR was recovered from a boy younger than 18 in good health. The J gene is TRBJ2-7, the V gene TRBV20-1; D gene unclear. Sequenced sample: blood. CDR3 sequence (DNA): TGCAGTGCTCGACGGGTCGAGCAGTACTTC. Protein product: CSARRVEQYF.